Below, one T cell receptor (beta chain) is given with its context. Its specific antigen is unknown. No base quality values were provided; no much bigger clone lies one nucleotide off. This sample was included in a study of a mutant IDH1 vaccine in newly diagnosed glioma (dated by TCRdb to the early 2020s). About the full investigation: Across visits V03 through V10, patients got a total of eight vaccinations, given in weeks 1, 3, 5, 7, 11, 15, 19 and 23. Vaccination started 4-6 weeks after radiotherapy alone, or was given together with temozolomide cycles in the groups whose treatment included chemotherapy. Prior to enrollment, standard therapy consisting of radiotherapy alone, temozolomide alone, or radiochemotherapy with temozolomide had been administered to patients, with the combination being received by most patients. The roughly 35 treated patients were approximately 60% male and roughly 40% female, with a mean age of approximately 40 years. Peripheral blood was drawn at six visits: V03 (baseline), V05, V07, V10, V12 and V13. Longitudinal TCRB deep sequencing was performed for about two dozen treated patients wherever samples were available for exploratory analyses.

Study-wide findings and limitations: Pseudoprogression appeared unrelated to alterations in the top peripheral T cell clonotypes detected by TCRB sequencing. Selection of PBMC samples for TCRB deep sequencing was based on availability. Immune responses induced by the vaccine were seen in more than 85% of patients across multiple MHC alleles. The authors noted that analyses of patient blood samples could not be reproduced because of sample limitations.

The time point label on this specimen signifies: week 11, during vaccination. Each vaccine dose, consisting of 300 ug of a 20-mer mutant IDH1 peptide in Montanide, was administered subcutaneously with topical imiquimod. Donors had newly diagnosed WHO grade 3 or 4 IDH1-mutant astrocytomas with loss of nuclear ATRX. The samples were drawn from NOA16, a multicentre, single-arm, open-label phase I trial in Germany that tested a mutant IDH1 peptide vaccine in humans for the first time. Genomic DNA for TCRB sequencing was extracted from EDTA blood using the DNeasy Blood and Tissue Kit. To prepare the library, the immunoSEQ multiplex PCR assay was applied. Following the manufacturer's protocol, the hsTCRB Kit was used to amplify rearranged TCR beta chain sequences. An Illumina MiSeq was used to sequence the TCRB libraries. The published analysis was carried out like this. The proprietary platform of the kit vendor was used for demultiplexing, trimming and gene mapping. TCRdb retrieved this table from immuneACCESS and kept in-frame rearrangements only. Not all clones are present; in checked studies, unresolved V genes account for under half, and no reason is known for the remainder. V, J and clone size reflect that table, while D and trimming were determined from the DNA. This sample gives fewer than 150,000 clones in total; 75% to 90% of them show up just once. Around 0.61% of the sample is taken by the ten largest.

The junction carries 15 bases between V and J, which are trimmed by 7 bases and 4 bases respectively. From cysteine to phenylalanine, the CDR3 is 13 amino acids long. The retained sequence is limited to the CDR3, 39 bases, with the frame set at the first base. CDR1 SGHNT and CDR2 YYREEE were looked up in the germline V gene (reference sequence). This chain is built from TRBV5-4 and TRBJ2-7; TRBD2 is perhaps the D gene, given 7 matching bases. Material: PBMCs, obtained from a glioma patient whose treatment included an IDH1 peptide vaccine. The source of this sequence is a woman aged 45-65 years with glioma. The nucleotide sequence is given as TGTGCCAGCGCCCCGGGGGGCCGGTACGAGCAGTACTTC. It encodes CASAPGGRYEQYF.